These 20 T cell receptor beta chains share one sample of origin, sequenced in a study of blood T cells in healthy people across ages. Primed by a sample-barcoded 5' primer and a J-beta primer mix, a second PCR proceeded for roughly 6 to 12 cycles. TCRdb re-derived calls from the 5' RACE reads in MiXCR, one entry per CDR3 protein. The sample records approximately 900,000 distinct CDR3 sequences, about 48% being singletons. Sequencing input: blood. The receptors were gathered from a man younger than 40 in good health.

The chain couples TRBV2 to TRBJ2-3; D might be TRBD2 (6 bases). CDR3 length equals 14 residues. Trimming left V 5 bases short and J 4 bases short, with 13 bases between. Germline V gives CDR1 SNHLY, CDR2 FYNNEI. The CDR3 bases are TGTGCCAGCAGTCTGAGACTAGTGTCAGATACGCAGTATTTT. Translated, it gives CASSLRLVSDTQYF.

This sequence joins TRBV20-1 and TRBJ2-3; 13 bases map to TRBD2. Germline V lookup: CDR1 DFQATT, CDR2 SNEGSKA (reference sequence). V trimming: 3 bases; J trimming: 4 bases; junction bases outside the gene matches: 4. The CDR3 sequence is 15 residues long. As DNA, the CDR3 is TGCAGTGCTAGCTCCGGGACTAGCGGGGCAGATACGCAGTATTTT. Its protein is CSASSGTSGADTQYF.

The chain is built from TRBV4-3 and TRBJ2-3; D is ambiguous. Germline V gene sequence: CDR1 LGHNA, CDR2 YSLEER. The CDR3 is made up of 15 amino acids. Trimming left V 5 bases short and J 0 bases short, with 12 bases between. The CDR3 DNA follows: TGCGCCAGCAGCGGCGGAAGCGATAGCACAGATACGCAGTATTTT. This sequence encodes CASSGGSDSTDTQYF.

The chain has TRBV9 and TRBJ2-7; D perhaps matches TRBD1 (5 bases). Germline V gives CDR1 SGDLS, CDR2 YYNGEE. Trimming cost V 3 bases and J 2 bases, with 15 bases left between them. This CDR3 spans 15 amino acids. The CDR3 DNA is TGTGCCAGCAGCGCGACCCCTCAGACAGCCTACGAGCAGTACTTC. This sequence encodes CASSATPQTAYEQYF. Filled out from reference TRBV9 and TRBJ2-7, the complete variable domain reads DSGVTQTPKHLITATGQRVTLRCSPRSGDLSVYWYQQSLDQGLQFLIQYYNGEERAKGNILERFSAQQFPDLHSELNLSSLELGDSALYFCASSATPQTAYEQYFGPGTRLTVT.

Of note for this clonotype: This may come from a read error, since a much larger clone is one base off. This sequence joins TRBV20-1 and TRBJ1-4; D gene uncertain. CDR1 DFQATT and CDR2 SNEGSKA come from the germline V gene (reference sequence). This CDR3 is 15 amino acids long. The V gene lost 5 bases and the J gene lost 4 bases, with 17 bases spanning the gap. Here the CDR3 DNA reads TGCAGTGCTCCTGACCCGGCAGATAATAATGAAAAACTGTTTTTT. This sequence encodes CSAPDPADNNEKLFF.

The V and J genes are TRBV4-1 and TRBJ2-1; D is ambiguous. The CDR3 length is 16 residues. Trimming cost V 1 base and J 5 bases, with 15 bases left between them. Germline CDR1 is MGHRA and CDR2 is YSYEKL. Here the CDR3 reads CASSQVGSGRNNEQFF. In DNA form, the CDR3 reads TGCGCCAGCAGCCAAGTAGGGTCCGGTAGGAACAATGAGCAGTTCTTC.

The genes are TRBV27 and TRBJ2-5; the match to TRBD2 covers 8 bases. CDR1 and CDR2 from the germline V gene are MNHEY and SMNVEV (reference sequence). CDR3 length equals 13 residues. V lost 5 bases to trimming and J lost 3 bases; unmatched junction nucleotides: 2. The CDR3 coding sequence is TGTGCCAGCAGTGCGACTAGCGAAGAGACCCAGTACTTC. Encoded protein: CASSATSEETQYF.

As to this clonotype: One junction end disagrees with the germline gene, perhaps due to a read error. V gene TRBV2 combines with J gene TRBJ2-3, with unresolved D. This CDR3 spans 11 amino acids. Germline V lookup: CDR1 SNHLY, CDR2 FYNNEI. For the CDR3, the DNA is TGCGCCAGCAACGGCATGGATACGCAGTATTTT. Translating gives CASNGMDTQYF.

The chain is built from TRBV20-1 and TRBJ1-3; 7 bases are shared with TRBD1. Germline lookup yields CDR1 DFQATT and CDR2 SNEGSKA (reference sequence). This CDR3 is 15 amino acids long. V gave up 0 bases and J gave up 4 bases; unmatched junction bases: 6. CDR3 amino acids: CSARENRGPGNTIYF. The CDR3 nucleotides read TGCAGTGCTAGAGAGAACAGGGGTCCGGGAAACACCATATATTTT.

This clonotype was seen more than once but under ten times. This sequence joins TRBV4-2 and TRBJ2-7; maybe TRBD1 (6 bases). The CDR3 consists of 14 residues. V was clipped by 2 bases and J by 0 bases, with 8 bases between them. Germline assignment: CDR1 LGHNA and CDR2 YNFKEQ. The CDR3 sequence: CASSQLTGSYEQYF. The CDR3, as DNA: TGTGCCAGCAGCCAACTGACAGGCTCCTACGAGCAGTACTTC.

J is TRBJ2-7 and V is TRBV27; TRBD2 agrees at 12 bases. Germline lookup yields CDR1 MNHEY and CDR2 SMNVEV (reference sequence). CDR3 size: 15 residues. V lost 3 bases to trimming and J lost 3 bases; unmatched junction nucleotides: 3. The CDR3 coding sequence is TGTGCCAGCAGTTTGAGACTAGCGGGGGACTACGAGCAGTACTTC. As protein: CASSLRLAGDYEQYF.

The V call is TRBV4-2, the J call TRBJ2-1; 8 bases align to TRBD2. CDR1 LGHNA and CDR2 YNFKEQ come from the germline V gene. J was trimmed by 3 bases and V by 6 bases; bases with no gene match: 10. There are 16 residues in the CDR3. For the CDR3, the DNA is TGTGCCAGCAGGCATGAAGCGGGGGAGAACTACAATGAGCAGTTCTTC. Protein: CASRHEAGENYNEQFF.

V is TRBV3-1 and J is TRBJ2-7; 8 positions match TRBD2. The J call is in doubt because the DNA end fits TRBJ2-5 better. Germline loops: CDR1 LGHDT, CDR2 YNNKEL (reference sequence). This CDR3 has 15 residues. CDR3 region: CASSRIAGQRETQYF. CDR3 nucleotide sequence: TGTGCCAGCAGCCGAATAGCGGGGCAGCGGGAGACCCAGTACTTC.

V is TRBV20-1 and J is TRBJ2-7, with D perhaps TRBD2 (6 bases). V lost 6 bases to trimming and J lost 0 bases, with 15 bases between them. The CDR3 length is 14 residues. Germline CDR1 and CDR2: DFQATT and SNEGSKA (reference sequence). The CDR3 loop is CSAPARGFSYEQYF. CDR3 nucleotide sequence: TGCAGTGCGCCCGCCCGGGGGTTCTCCTACGAGCAGTACTTC.

The rearrangement uses TRBV27 and TRBJ2-3; no firm D call. CDR3 size: 14 residues. Germline V gene sequence: CDR1 MNHEY, CDR2 SMNVEV (reference sequence). Trimming left V 3 bases short and J 1 base short, with 8 bases between. CDR3 nucleotides: TGTGCCAGCAGTTTCGACGGGCGCACAGATACGCAGTATTTT. Its translation is CASSFDGRTDTQYF.

There are a few counts of this clonotype. The rearrangement joins TRBV7-3 to TRBJ2-5; tentative D call: TRBD2 (5 bases). Germline V gene sequence: CDR1 SGHTA, CDR2 FQGTGA. The length of the CDR3 is 14 residues. Trimming removed 5 bases from V and 11 bases from J, with 21 bases in between. CDR3 bases: TGTGCCAGCAGCCCCGGACCAGACATGAGGGAGCAGTACTTC. Translation gives CASSPGPDMREQYF.

The CDR3, as DNA: TGTGCCAGCAGCCAATCTCCCGAACTAAACACCGGGGAGCTGTTTTTT. Protein: CASSQSPELNTGELFF. The V and J genes are TRBV4-2 and TRBJ2-2; D unresolved. CDR1 and CDR2 from the germline V gene are LGHNA and YNFKEQ. V lost 2 bases and J 2 bases, leaving 12 bases between the germline ends. The CDR3 consists of 16 residues.

The chain is built from TRBV6-6 and TRBJ2-3; 8 bases line up with TRBD2. The V gene's germline CDR1 is MNHNY and CDR2 SVGAGI (reference sequence). V lost 6 bases to trimming and J lost 8 bases; unmatched junction nucleotides: 13. The CDR3 loop spans 15 amino acids. DNA of the CDR3: TGTGCCAGCAGACTAGCGGCAGGCTTCAAAGCTACGCAGTATTTT. Its protein product is CASRLAAGFKATQYF.

This clonotype has more than one count but fewer than ten. The gene calls are TRBV27 and TRBJ1-2, with TRBD1 identical over 8 bases. The trim removed 5 bases at V and 2 bases at J, leaving 10 bases unmatched. This CDR3 is built from 16 residues. The V gene's germline CDR1 is MNHEY and CDR2 SMNVEV (reference sequence). This chain's CDR3 is CASSAIWTGWNYGYTF. The CDR3, as DNA: TGTGCCAGCAGTGCTATTTGGACAGGGTGGAACTATGGCTACACCTTC.

J is TRBJ1-2 and V is TRBV20-1; possibly TRBD1 for D (6 bases). Germline CDR1 is DFQATT and CDR2 is SNEGSKA (reference sequence). V lost 5 bases and J 4 bases, leaving 17 bases between the germline ends. This CDR3 is 14 amino acids long. The CDR3 DNA follows: TGCAGTGCTGTCCCAGGGGAAATAGGCTATGGCTACACCTTC. Encoded protein: CSAVPGEIGYGYTF.